What follows describes a single T cell receptor beta chain. The J segment lost 7 bases and the V segment lost 5 bases, leaving 3 bases of the junction unmatched. Germline loops: CDR1 LNHDA, CDR2 SQIVND (reference sequence). This CDR3 is 14 amino acids long. Repertoires were generated with immunoSEQ multiplex PCR, while TCRdb's copy carries only in-frame clones and drops some. The repertoire holds over 200,000 clones, 65% to 90% seen once, with approximately 5.3% in the top ten. These data are taken from a study of blood T cell repertoires in COVID-19. The receptor was derived from a human donor in a cohort sampled during active COVID-19. J is TRBJ1-5 and V is TRBV19, with 12 positions matching TRBD1. Specimen: peripheral blood. The CDR3 nucleotides are TGTGCCAGTAGTCCGGGACAGGGGGCCCAGCCCCAGCATTTT. This gives the protein CASSPGQGAQPQHF.